The rows below give T cell receptor beta chains drawn from one sample of a study of blood T cells in healthy people across ages. Via MiXCR, TCRdb re-called the 5' RACE reads, giving one row per CDR3 protein. Of 850,000 to 950,000 distinct CDR3 sequences in the sample, 25% to 35% are singletons; the top ten hold 17%. Sequenced: blood. These receptors came from an elderly woman in good health. The conserved cysteine and the conserved F or W are not part of the CDR3 here. A D gene is named only where the DNA matches it firmly.

>NA|TRBJ2-1|TRBV7-9
ASSSLGRGSSYNEQF
>TRBD1|TRBJ2-5|TRBV3-1
ASSHRDRGQEPQY
>TRBD1|TRBJ1-6|TRBV7-2
ASSLSGQAYNSPLH
>NA|TRBJ2-5|TRBV7-9
ASSLEVGGQETQY
>NA|TRBJ1-5|TRBV5-1
ASSLEGTPGQPQH
>TRBD1|TRBJ1-2|TRBV20-1
SASILQGGGGYT
>NA|TRBJ1-2|TRBV5-1
ASRRGEGYGYT
>NA|TRBJ2-5|TRBV20-1
SASRRRGPQETQY
>NA|TRBJ1-5|TRBV18
ASSPAGRGNQPQH
>TRBD1|TRBJ1-5|TRBV6-5
ANRQGGNQPQH
>NA|TRBJ2-1|TRBV7-2
ASRPLGGNEQF
>TRBD1|TRBJ1-2|TRBV20-1
SARPPRGQAGGYT
>TRBD1|TRBJ2-1|TRBV6-6
ASNPGQGAPNEQF
>NA|TRBJ1-2|TRBV13
ASSLGLAGGYGYT
>NA|TRBJ1-5|TRBV2
ASSEEASARQPQH
>NA|TRBJ1-2|TRBV6-2/TRBV6-3
ASSKQSGYT
>NA|TRBJ2-5|TRBV5-6
ASSLPRGDRIVEETQY
>NA|TRBJ1-5|TRBV6-5
ASSYGRGVQPQH
>TRBD1|TRBJ2-3|TRBV5-1
ASSTPTGSGTDTQY
>TRBD1|TRBJ1-6|TRBV20-1
SASDRGSVSPLH
>TRBD1|TRBJ2-5|TRBV7-2
ASSSGQRVLQETQY
>NA|TRBJ1-1|TRBV12-3/TRBV12-4
ASSVVRNTEAF
>NA|TRBJ2-3|TRBV7-2
ASSPVSSDTQY
>NA|TRBJ2-5|TRBV15
ATSGDLVTHGGQY
>TRBD1|TRBJ1-1|TRBV12-3/TRBV12-4
ASSRTGATNTEAF
>NA|TRBJ2-7|TRBV28
ASSFETAIAYEQY
>NA|TRBJ1-4|TRBV5-5
ASSWGDTPGGLF
>NA|TRBJ2-1|TRBV20-1
SASQGGGAIGSYNEQF
>NA|TRBJ2-3|TRBV25-1
ASSDSPSTGLPTDTQY
>NA|TRBJ1-3|TRBV6-2/TRBV6-3
ASTGLGNTIY
>NA|TRBJ1-1|TRBV18
ASSPVRGTEAF
>TRBD2|TRBJ2-1|TRBV12-3/TRBV12-4
ASSQWGLAGGKQF
>NA|TRBJ2-3|TRBV12-3/TRBV12-4
ASSLGRAADAQY
>NA|TRBJ1-2|TRBV6-2/TRBV6-3
ASDLGQIRGGYGYT
>NA|TRBJ1-4|TRBV7-2
ASSLTGPATNEKLF
>NA|TRBJ1-5|TRBV28
ASSLPEGGTQPQH
>TRBD1|TRBJ1-2|TRBV7-2
ASSLAPGGDGYT
>NA|TRBJ1-4|TRBV6-6
ASSSTFGTNEKLF
>NA|TRBJ1-1|TRBV11-2
ASSSPGGFMNTEAF
>TRBD2|TRBJ2-5|TRBV11-2
ASSSPVLATQETQY
>NA|TRBJ2-5|TRBV4-1
ASSRGHSPGQETQY
>NA|TRBJ1-2|TRBV3-1
ASSLRQSGYT